These 22 T cell receptor beta chains were sequenced from one sample in a study of OX40 agonist ivuxolimab in advanced cancers. Assay: immunoSEQ multiplex PCR; the TCRdb copy retains only in-frame clones and omits some. The sample consists of fewer than 70,000 clones, roughly 90% of them appearing once. This specimen was CD4+ or CD8+ T cells sorted from blood, taken in a trial of the OX40 agonist ivuxolimab. The receptor set was obtained from an adult with an advanced solid tumor such as melanoma, head and neck, liver or kidney cancer.

J is TRBJ2-5 and V is TRBV7-9, with TRBD2 identical over 8 bases. The CDR3 has 15 amino acids. Germline assignment: CDR1 SEHNR and CDR2 FQNEAQ (reference sequence). The J segment lost 11 bases and the V segment lost 6 bases, leaving 17 bases of the junction unmatched. CDR3 sequence reads: CASSPRGTRDGEQYF. For the CDR3, the DNA is TGTGCCAGCAGTCCCCGCGGGACTAGGGACGGAGAGCAGTACTTC.

V and J are TRBV29-1 and TRBJ2-3; no clear D. The CDR3 loop spans 12 amino acids. The V gene's germline CDR1 is SQVTM and CDR2 ANQGSEA. Trimming stripped 8 bases from V and 6 bases from J, with 15 bases between. For the CDR3, the DNA is TGCAGCACACAGAGGTGGGGTGATACGCAGTATTTT. Its translation is CSTQRWGDTQYF.

The chain joins TRBV19 to TRBJ2-6; D is uncertain. This CDR3 has 14 residues. The V gene lost 3 bases and the J gene lost 0 bases, with 3 bases spanning the gap. CDR1 and CDR2 (germline): LNHDA, SQIVND (reference sequence). Here the CDR3 DNA reads TGTGCCAGTAGTATGGGCTCTGGGGCCAACGTCCTGACTTTC. Translated, it gives CASSMGSGANVLTF.

V and J are TRBV27 and TRBJ1-6; no clear D gene. The CDR3 length is 18 residues. Trimming took 0 bases from V and 0 from J, leaving 12 bases between them. Per germline, CDR1 MNHEY and CDR2 SMNVEV (reference sequence). The CDR3 spells CASSLSGPQSSYNSPLHF. CDR3 in DNA: TGTGCCAGCAGTTTATCAGGGCCACAAAGCTCCTATAATTCACCCCTCCACTTT.

The V and J genes are TRBV6-5 and TRBJ1-5; D unresolved. The CDR3 is made up of 13 amino acids. V was cut by 6 bases and J by 4 bases, with 10 bases left in between. Germline values: CDR1 MNHEY, CDR2 SVGAGI. This CDR3 is CASRRSENQPQHF. Written as DNA, the CDR3 is TGTGCCAGCAGGAGATCAGAGAATCAGCCCCAGCATTTT.

The chain couples TRBV5-4 to TRBJ1-1, with 9 nucleotides matching TRBD1. The trim removed 1 base at V and 5 bases at J, leaving 6 bases unmatched. The CDR3 totals 15 residues. CDR1 and CDR2 (germline): SGHNT, YYREEE (reference sequence). In DNA form, the CDR3 reads TGTGCCAGCAGCTTGTTACAGGGGGCCAATACTGAAGCTTTCTTT. Its protein product is CASSLLQGANTEAFF.

The chain is built from TRBV19 and TRBJ2-6; 7 positions match TRBD1. This CDR3 spans 16 amino acids. The trim removed 6 bases at V and 4 bases at J, leaving 9 bases unmatched. The V gene's germline CDR1 is LNHDA and CDR2 SQIVND (reference sequence). The CDR3 DNA reads TGTGCCAGTAGAAAAAGAGGGACAGCCGGGGCCAACGTCCTGACTTTC. The encoded protein is CASRKRGTAGANVLTF. Based on the CDR3 plus reference TRBV19 and TRBJ2-6, the full variable domain is DGGITQSPKYLFRKEGQNVTLSCEQNLNHDAMYWYRQDPGQGLRLIYYSQIVNDFQKGDIAEGYSVSREKKESFPLTVTSAQKNPTAFYLCASRKRGTAGANVLTFGAGSRLTVL.

This chain joins TRBV28 and TRBJ1-1; the match to TRBD1 covers 9 bases. CDR3 length equals 15 residues. Germline assignment: CDR1 MDHEN and CDR2 SYDVKM. With 2 bases clipped from V and 10 bases from J, the junction kept 11 bases outside the gene matches. CDR3 nucleotide sequence: TGTGCCAGCAGTTTAGGTGGGACAGGGAAGTCGGTAGCTTTCTTT. Translated, it gives CASSLGGTGKSVAFF. The full variable domain, with the rest looked up from reference TRBV28 and TRBJ1-1, is DVKVTQSSRYLVKRTGEKVFLECVQDMDHENMFWYRQDPGLGLRLIYFSYDVKMKEKGDIPEGYSVSREKKERFSLILESASTNQTSMYLCASSLGGTGKSVAFFGQGTRLTVV.

This clone turned up a few times. This rearrangement joins TRBV6-5 to TRBJ2-5, with D perhaps TRBD1 (5 bases). Trimming cost V 0 bases and J 5 bases, with 13 bases left between them. This CDR3 region has 15 residues. Germline loops: CDR1 MNHEY, CDR2 SVGAGI. In nucleotides, the CDR3 is TGTGCCAGCAGTTACTCGGCAGGGTCAGGGGAGACCCAGTACTTC. This gives the protein CASSYSAGSGETQYF.

The J gene is TRBJ2-7, the V gene TRBV6-6; D is unresolved. Trimming removed 0 bases from V and 4 bases from J, with 7 bases in between. The CDR3 runs to 13 residues. From germline, CDR1 is MNHNY and CDR2 SVGAGI (reference sequence). The CDR3: CASSYSEKYEQYF. In DNA, the CDR3 is TGTGCCAGCAGTTACTCCGAGAAATACGAGCAGTACTTC.

This chain uses TRBV27 with TRBJ2-1; D is unclear. This CDR3 has 15 residues. The germline V gene has CDR1 MNHEY and CDR2 SMNVEV (reference sequence). V lost 1 base and J lost 3, with 10 bases in between. The CDR3 here is CASSLYSAYYNEQFF. CDR3 nucleotide sequence: TGTGCCAGCAGTTTATACAGCGCCTACTACAATGAGCAGTTCTTC.

The CDR3, as DNA: TGCGCCAGCAGCCCCAGCGGGAGCAGCACAGATACGCAGTATTTT. This translates into CASSPSGSSTDTQYF. This chain joins TRBV10-1 and TRBJ2-3, with 8 positions matching TRBD2. V lost 6 bases and J lost 0; bases outside the gene matches: 5. This CDR3 is built from 15 residues. CDR1 and CDR2 from the germline V gene are WNHNN and SYGVQD (reference sequence).

V gene TRBV18 combines with J gene TRBJ1-1; 7 bases are a match to TRBD1. The CDR3 is 15 amino acids. V trimming: 1 base; J trimming: 3 bases; junction bases outside the gene matches: 5. The V gene's germline CDR1 is KGHSH and CDR2 LQKENI. In DNA, the CDR3 is TGTGCCAGCTCACCACTGACCAGGGGGGACACTGAAGCTTTCTTT. Encoded protein: CASSPLTRGDTEAFF.

V usage is TRBV28 and J usage is TRBJ2-1, with TRBD1 matching 9 bases. The CDR3 has 15 residues. Germline values: CDR1 MDHEN, CDR2 SYDVKM. The junction had 10 bases not matched to a gene; V was cut back by 6 bases and J by 7 bases. DNA for the CDR3: TGTGCCAGCAGGTTCGGGGACAGGGTGACGAATGAGCAGTTCTTC. Encoded protein: CASRFGDRVTNEQFF.

The chain couples TRBV2 to TRBJ2-7; perhaps TRBD1 as D (5 bases). The CDR3 length is 12 residues. Germline assignment: CDR1 SNHLY and CDR2 FYNNEI. Trimming took off 10 bases at V and 5 bases at J, with 15 bases between the two ends. CDR3 loop: CATSRVSHEQYF. The CDR3 DNA reads TGTGCCACAAGCAGGGTATCCCACGAGCAGTACTTC. Variable domain in full (rest from reference TRBV2 and TRBJ2-7): EPEVTQTPSHQVTQMGQEVILRCVPISNHLYFYWYRQILGQKVEFLVSFYNNEISEKSEIFDDQFSVERPDGSNFTLKIRSTKLEDSAMYFCATSRVSHEQYFGPGTRLTVT.

The genes are TRBV30 and TRBJ2-2, with unresolved D. The CDR3 extends over 14 amino acids. Germline-derived CDR1 and CDR2 are GTSNPN and SVGIG (reference sequence). Between the trimmed V and J ends, which lost 0 bases and 4 bases, there was a span of 9 bases. In nucleotides, the CDR3 is TGTGCCTGGAGTGTACTGGGATCCACCGGGGAGCTGTTTTTT. It is translated as CAWSVLGSTGELFF.

This clone showed up just once. The V and J genes are TRBV29-1 and TRBJ2-2; unclear D gene. The germline gives CDR1 SQVTM, CDR2 ANQGSEA. The CDR3 is 14 residues long. V dropped 5 bases and J dropped 1 base, with 11 bases sitting between them. CDR3 nucleotide sequence: TGCAGCGTTCGAGGTCCTAAGAACACCGGGGAGCTGTTTTTT. Residues: CSVRGPKNTGELFF.

This clone is a singleton in its sample. One end of the junction varies from germline; a read error may be responsible. The chain couples TRBV4-2 to TRBJ2-7, with D unclear. The germline CDR1 and CDR2 sequences are LGHNA and YNFKEQ. The CDR3 loop spans 15 amino acids. CDR3 nucleotide sequence: TGTGCCAGCAGCCCAGCCGATGTGGGATCCTCCGAGCAGTACTTC. Translating it yields CASSPADVGSSEQYF.

This clone was observed once. The genes are TRBV28 and TRBJ2-7; no clear D gene. The CDR3 runs 11 residues. The germline CDR1 and CDR2 sequences are MDHEN and SYDVKM. The V and J ends lost 10 bases and 7 bases respectively, with 14 bases between them. This chain's CDR3 is CAIPYLIEQYF. The CDR3 nucleotides read TGTGCCATCCCTTATCTAATTGAGCAGTACTTC.

The V and J genes are TRBV2 and TRBJ2-1, with D possibly TRBD2 on 6 matching bases. Between the trimmed V and J ends, which lost 7 bases and 0 bases, there was a span of 16 bases. Germline V gene sequence: CDR1 SNHLY, CDR2 FYNNEI. There are 16 residues in the CDR3. The CDR3 region has the DNA TGTGCCAGCACAGGGAGTAGCGGAAGCTCCTACAATGAGCAGTTCTTC. Protein product: CASTGSSGSSYNEQFF.

The DNA of the CDR3 is TGTGCCAGCAGCTTAAGGGGGACTGAAGCTTTCTTT. This sequence encodes CASSLRGTEAFF. This chain uses TRBV7-9 with TRBJ1-1, with D tentatively TRBD1 (6 bases). The CDR3 has 12 residues. Looked up from germline, CDR1 is SEHNR and CDR2 is FQNEAQ (reference sequence). V gave up 2 bases and J gave up 5 bases, with 6 bases separating them.

This clone came up many times. This chain connects TRBV6-5 to TRBJ2-3; 7 nucleotides line up with TRBD2. The CDR3 sequence is 13 residues long. Germline-derived CDR1 and CDR2 are MNHEY and SVGAGI. CDR3 residues: CATLSGSTDTQYF. CDR3 DNA sequence: TGTGCGACCCTTAGCGGGAGCACAGATACGCAGTATTTT.